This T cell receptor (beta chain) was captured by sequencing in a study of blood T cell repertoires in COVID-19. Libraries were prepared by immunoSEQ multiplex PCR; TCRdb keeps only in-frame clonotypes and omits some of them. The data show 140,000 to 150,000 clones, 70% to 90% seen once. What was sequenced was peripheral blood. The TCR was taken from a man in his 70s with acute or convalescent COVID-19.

CDR3 loop: CASRAGTGGDYGYTF. The CDR3 coding sequence is TGCGCCAGCAGGGCCGGGACAGGGGGTGACTATGGCTACACCTTC. This chain links TRBV4-1 with TRBJ1-2; 11 nucleotides align to TRBD1. The CDR3 extends over 15 amino acids. Germline trimming cut 6 bases from V and 3 bases from J; bases unmatched to any gene: 6. Germline CDR1 MGHRA, CDR2 YSYEKL.